These 25 T cell receptor beta chains share one sample of origin, sequenced in a study of shared clonotypes between healthy human individuals. Assay used: immunoSEQ multiplex PCR; TCRdb lists only in-frame clones, some missing. The table lists 950,000 to 1,100,000 clones, around 74% of them singletons. Material: memory CD4+ T cells sorted from blood. As to subset: CD45RA-negative fraction. Receptors originate from a man aged 18 to 30 in good health.

This clone was counted only a few times. The gene calls are TRBV5-6 and TRBJ2-3; TRBD2 aligns across 10 bases. CDR3 length: 17 residues. Germline-derived CDR1 and CDR2 are SGHDT and YYEEEE. V was pared by 2 bases and J by 4 bases, with 10 bases of the junction left unmatched. As DNA, the CDR3 is TGTGCCAGCAGCTTCCGCCGGAGCGGGGGGGCCGCAGATACGCAGTATTTT. Amino acid sequence: CASSFRRSGGAADTQYF.

The chain joins TRBV6-1 to TRBJ1-1; the D is unclear. The ends were cut back, 2 bases at V and 2 bases at J, with 9 bases in the middle. Germline V lookup: CDR1 MNHNS, CDR2 SASEGT. CDR3 length: 14 residues. CDR3 in DNA: TGTGCCAGCAGTGAATTGAACGGTAACACTGAAGCTTTCTTT. It codes for CASSELNGNTEAFF.

The J gene is TRBJ2-3, the V gene TRBV2; possible D gene TRBD2, 5 bases. Between the trimmed V and J ends, which lost 6 bases and 4 bases, there was a span of 20 bases. Germline V gene sequence: CDR1 SNHLY, CDR2 FYNNEI. The CDR3 covers 16 residues. The CDR3 DNA reads as TGTGCCAGCAGCTTTTCCGGGGTAGTGCAAGCAGATACGCAGTATTTT. It translates to CASSFSGVVQADTQYF.

In the case of this clone: A much larger clone lies one base from this, so it may be a read error. V is TRBV7-2 and J is TRBJ2-3; D is ambiguous. V was trimmed by 1 base and J by 5 bases, leaving 4 bases between them. Germline values: CDR1 SGHTA, CDR2 FQGNSA. The CDR3 length is 12 residues. The CDR3 here is CASSLDGDTQYF. DNA for the CDR3: TGTGCCAGCAGCTTAGATGGAGATACGCAGTATTTT.

The sample holds a few counts of this clone. V is TRBV13 and J is TRBJ2-4; D is undetermined. Germline CDR1 is PRHDT and CDR2 is FYEKMQ (reference sequence). The length of the CDR3 is 15 residues. Deletions cut 5 bases from V and 0 bases from J, with 11 bases between. The CDR3 sequence is CASSHQTRAKNIQYF. The CDR3 DNA is TGTGCCAGCAGCCACCAGACGAGAGCCAAAAACATTCAGTACTTC.

In its sample, this clone was seen once. It may be a read error: a sequence one base away is much more abundant. V gene TRBV7-9 combines with J gene TRBJ2-2, with 11 bases lining up with TRBD1. The CDR3 is 15 amino acids. The germline CDR1 and CDR2 sequences are SEHNR and FQNEAQ (reference sequence). After removal of 5 bases from V and 5 bases from J, the junction contained 4 bases not matched to a gene. The CDR3 spells CASSPDRGRTGELFF. The CDR3 DNA is TGTGCCAGCAGCCCGGACAGGGGGCGTACCGGGGAGCTGTTTTTT.

A few counts support this clone. Other DNA sequences in the sample encode the same CDR3. The chain combines TRBV20-1 with TRBJ2-7, with D maybe TRBD2 (5 bases). Per the germline V gene, CDR1 is DFQATT and CDR2 is SNEGSKA (reference sequence). Trimming removed 4 bases at V and 2 bases at J, with 6 bases between. The CDR3 consists of 11 residues. The CDR3 loop reads CSATGTYEQYF. CDR3 DNA sequence: TGCAGTGCTACGGGGACCTACGAGCAGTACTTC.

This clone was counted a few times. V is TRBV5-6 and J is TRBJ2-6; TRBD1 aligns across 7 bases. CDR1 is SGHDT, CDR2 YYEEEE, per germline. CDR3 length: 17 residues. The V gene end was trimmed by 4 bases and the J gene end by 0 bases; junction bases not matched to a gene: 7. The CDR3 sequence is CASSRRDSLSGANVLTF. DNA for the CDR3: TGTGCCAGCAGCCGTAGGGACAGCCTCTCTGGGGCCAACGTCCTGACTTTC.

The chain carries TRBV7-9 and TRBJ2-7; TRBD2 matches 8 bases. Per the germline V gene, CDR1 is SEHNR and CDR2 is FQNEAQ (reference sequence). This CDR3 is 14 amino acids long. The trim removed 1 base at V and 7 bases at J, leaving 6 bases unmatched. CDR3 nucleotide sequence: TGTGCCAGCAGCTTAGGCGGGAGGAATGTAGAGCAGTACTTC. Its translation: CASSLGGRNVEQYF.

CDR3 in amino acids: CASSLTMTGYSYNEQFF. The CDR3 nucleotides are TGTGCCAGCAGCTTGACTATGACAGGTTACTCCTACAATGAGCAGTTCTTC. The chain employs TRBV5-4 and TRBJ2-1, with a weak D call TRBD1 (6 bases). The CDR3 loop spans 17 amino acids. Deletions cut 1 base from V and 0 bases from J, with 14 bases between. Germline-derived CDR1 and CDR2 are SGHNT and YYREEE (reference sequence).

The V call is TRBV9, the J call TRBJ2-1; perhaps TRBD2 as D (6 bases). The germline gives CDR1 SGDLS, CDR2 YYNGEE. This CDR3 has 16 amino acids. V was trimmed by 0 bases and J by 6 bases, leaving 16 bases between them. For the CDR3, the DNA is TGTGCCAGCAGCGTAGACGGGGGAGGCCATTTCAATGAGCAGTTCTTC. Protein: CASSVDGGGHFNEQFF.

This clone showed up just a few times. The chain has TRBV5-1 and TRBJ2-7; D tentatively fits TRBD1 or TRBD2 (5 bases each). CDR1 SGHRS and CDR2 YFSETQ come from the germline V gene. CDR3 length: 14 amino acids. The V end was cut by 4 bases, the J end by 2 bases, with 13 bases between. The CDR3 DNA follows: TGCGCCAGCAGCCCCTACGGGACGGCCTACGAGCAGTACTTC. Amino acids: CASSPYGTAYEQYF.

V is TRBV10-3 and J is TRBJ2-5; the D gene is possibly TRBD2 (6 bases). V was clipped by 2 bases and J by 11 bases, with 15 bases between them. The length of the CDR3 is 13 residues. Germline-derived CDR1 and CDR2 are ENHRY and SYGVKD. The CDR3 here is CAISEAGYGEQYF. The CDR3 DNA follows: TGTGCCATCAGTGAGGCGGGGTACGGGGAGCAGTACTTC.

V usage is TRBV2 and J usage is TRBJ1-4; D unclear. CDR1 and CDR2 (germline): SNHLY, FYNNEI. CDR3 length equals 14 residues. The V end lost 7 bases, the J end lost 10 bases, and 19 bases lay between the germline ends. This chain's CDR3 is CASIGEEGRGKLFF. In nucleotides, the CDR3 is TGTGCCAGCATCGGCGAGGAAGGACGAGGAAAACTGTTTTTT.

This clone was seen ten or more times. The chain uses TRBV10-1 and TRBJ2-7; unclear D gene. Trimming cost V 7 bases and J 0 bases, with 10 bases left between them. Germline loops: CDR1 WNHNN, CDR2 SYGVQD (reference sequence). The CDR3 loop spans 13 amino acids. CDR3 DNA: TGCGCCAGCATACACTGTGACTCCTACGAGCAGTACTTC. It codes for CASIHCDSYEQYF.

This chain connects TRBV4-2 to TRBJ2-2, with D hard to call. From germline, CDR1 is LGHNA and CDR2 YNFKEQ. Trimming removed 0 bases from V and 6 bases from J, with 20 bases in between. The length of the CDR3 is 18 residues. CDR3 protein: CASSQEGWGKQKAGELFF. CDR3 DNA: TGTGCCAGCAGCCAAGAGGGATGGGGAAAACAGAAGGCCGGGGAGCTGTTTTTT.

This clone was counted between two and nine times. The chain carries TRBV30 and TRBJ1-1; 7 bases line up with TRBD1. CDR3 size: 14 residues. Germline V gives CDR1 GTSNPN, CDR2 SVGIG (reference sequence). The junction had 11 bases not matched to a gene; V was cut back by 5 bases and J by 5 bases. The CDR3 DNA reads TGTGCCTGGGGGAGTAAACAGGGGTTGACTGAAGCTTTCTTT. Amino acids: CAWGSKQGLTEAFF.

V gene TRBV6-6 combines with J gene TRBJ2-7; no reliable D call. The length of the CDR3 is 13 residues. CDR1 MNHNY and CDR2 SVGAGI come from the germline V gene (reference sequence). Between the trimmed V and J ends, which lost 0 bases and 2 bases, there was a span of 5 bases. The CDR3 nucleotides are TGTGCCAGCAGTTACTCGAACCCCTACGAGCAGTACTTC. Amino acids: CASSYSNPYEQYF.

On this clone itself: Other DNA sequences in the same sample also yield this CDR3. The V gene is TRBV5-1, the J gene TRBJ1-2; D remains unclear. Germline V gene data show CDR1 as SGHRS and CDR2 as YFSETQ. The CDR3 loop spans 14 amino acids. V lost 4 bases and J 2 bases, leaving 12 bases between the germline ends. CDR3 sequence reads: CASSLDRANYGYTF. CDR3 nucleotides: TGCGCCAGCAGCCTGGACCGGGCGAACTATGGCTACACCTTC.

The CDR3 bases are TGTGCCAGCAGCCGACTAATTTACCAAGAGACCCAGTACTTC. Translated, it gives CASSRLIYQETQYF. V and J are TRBV6-1 and TRBJ2-5; maybe TRBD2 (5 bases). V was cut by 6 bases and J by 0 bases, with 11 bases left in between. In germline, CDR1 is MNHNS, CDR2 SASEGT. The CDR3 extends over 14 amino acids.

For the CDR3, the DNA is TGTGCCAGTAGTAAGGGATGGGGCAATCAGCCCCAGCATTTT. It translates to CASSKGWGNQPQHF. This chain uses TRBV19 with TRBJ1-5; D remains unclear. V lost 4 bases and J 2 bases, leaving 9 bases between the germline ends. There are 14 residues in the CDR3. The germline gives CDR1 LNHDA, CDR2 SQIVND (reference sequence).

To note about this clone: This may come from a read error, since a much larger clone is one base off. At the DNA level, this CDR3 is encoded by other sequences in the same sample as well. V and J are TRBV19 and TRBJ2-5; 10 bases map to TRBD2. CDR3 length: 15 amino acids. Germline-derived CDR1 and CDR2 are LNHDA and SQIVND (reference sequence). V dropped 4 bases and J dropped 2; count of bases not matched to a gene: 4. The CDR3 here is CASSRLAGVQETQYF. The CDR3, as DNA: TGTGCCAGTAGTAGGCTAGCGGGGGTACAAGAGACCCAGTACTTC.

The chain is built from TRBV18 and TRBJ1-6; 7 nucleotides match TRBD1. CDR1 and CDR2 (germline): KGHSH, LQKENI. With V trimmed by 1 base and J by 12 bases, 9 bases remained unmatched. CDR3 length equals 15 residues. Here the CDR3 reads CASSPQVTGLQPLHF. Written as DNA, the CDR3 is TGTGCCAGCTCACCACAGGTGACAGGGTTGCAACCCCTCCACTTT. Full variable domain (rest looked up from reference TRBV18 and TRBJ1-6): NAGVMQNPRHLVRRRGQEARLRCSPMKGHSHVYWYRQLPEEGLKFMVYLQKENIIDESGMPKERFSAEFPKEGPSILRIQQVVRGDSAAYFCASSPQVTGLQPLHFGNGTRLTVT.

J is TRBJ2-2 and V is TRBV7-3, with 11 bases lining up with TRBD1. Germline CDR1 SGHTA, CDR2 FQGTGA. J gave up 4 bases and V 4 bases, and 11 bases lay outside the gene matches. The CDR3 sequence is 18 residues long. The chain's CDR3 is CASSSIPGQGGVTGELFF. The DNA for the CDR3 is TGTGCCAGCAGCTCCATCCCGGGACAGGGGGGTGTCACCGGGGAGCTGTTTTTT.

The chain has TRBV11-2 and TRBJ2-7; 9 nucleotides match TRBD2. The CDR3 extends over 15 amino acids. Germline assignment: CDR1 SGHAT and CDR2 FQNNGV. V dropped 4 bases and J dropped 4; count of bases not matched to a gene: 8. This CDR3 reads CASSSLAGVPYEQYF. As DNA, the CDR3 is TGTGCCAGCAGCTCCTTAGCGGGAGTACCGTACGAGCAGTACTTC.